This record looks at one TCR beta chain sequence and its context. Its antigen is currently unknown. The data were taken from a study of T cells in localized non-small cell lung cancer. Overall study results and limits: Compared with tumor, uninvolved adjacent lung displayed greater T cell clonality, ranking highest overall. Because sequencing included only one region (of the tumor), heterogeneity remains possible. Appearing in adjacent lung were a median around 60 of the top 100 tumor clones. In the blood, greater T cell density corresponded to longer overall survival.

TCRdb keeps only in-frame clones here, not all; method: immunoSEQ multiplex PCR. The sample yields 30,000 to 35,000 clones, around 92% seen once. The CDR3 has 15 residues. Germline assignment: CDR1 SGHDN and CDR2 FVKESK. Trimming pared 1 base from V and 2 bases from J, leaving 9 bases between. This TCR was recovered from a female donor over 55 with stage I lung adenocarcinoma. J is TRBJ1-3 and V is TRBV14, with D unresolved. The sample consisted of peripheral blood, taken before any cancer treatment. The CDR3 nucleotides read TGTGCCAGCAGCCAAGGGACCCTCGCTGGAAACACCATATATTTT. This translates into CASSQGTLAGNTIYF.